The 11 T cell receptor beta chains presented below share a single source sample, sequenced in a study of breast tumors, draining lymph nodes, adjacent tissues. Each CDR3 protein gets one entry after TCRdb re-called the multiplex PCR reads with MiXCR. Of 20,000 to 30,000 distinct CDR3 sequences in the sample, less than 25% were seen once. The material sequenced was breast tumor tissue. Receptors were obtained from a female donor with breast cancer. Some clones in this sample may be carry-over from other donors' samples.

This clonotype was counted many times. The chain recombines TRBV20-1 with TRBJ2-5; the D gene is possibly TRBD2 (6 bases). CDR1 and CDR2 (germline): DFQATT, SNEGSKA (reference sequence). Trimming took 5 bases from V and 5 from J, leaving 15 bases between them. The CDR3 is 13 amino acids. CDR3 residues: CSASLGGVETQYF. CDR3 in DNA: TGCAGTGCTTCATTAGGAGGGGTGGAGACCCAGTACTTC.

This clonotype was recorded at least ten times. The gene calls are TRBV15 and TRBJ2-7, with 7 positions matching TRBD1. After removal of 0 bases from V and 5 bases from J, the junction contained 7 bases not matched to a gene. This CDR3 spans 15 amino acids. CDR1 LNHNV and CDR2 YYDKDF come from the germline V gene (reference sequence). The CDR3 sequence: CATSRDKGARNEQYF. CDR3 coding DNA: TGTGCCACCAGCAGAGATAAGGGGGCGCGGAACGAGCAGTACTTC.

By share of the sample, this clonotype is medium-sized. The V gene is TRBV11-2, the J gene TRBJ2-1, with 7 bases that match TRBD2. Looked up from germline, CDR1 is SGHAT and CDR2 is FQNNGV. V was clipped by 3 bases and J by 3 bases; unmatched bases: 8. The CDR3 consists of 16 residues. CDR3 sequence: CASSFESLAIYNEQFF. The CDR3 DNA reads TGTGCCAGCAGCTTCGAATCACTAGCGATCTACAATGAGCAGTTCTTC. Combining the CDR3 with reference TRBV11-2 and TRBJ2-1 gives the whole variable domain EAGVAQSPRYKIIEKRQSVAFWCNPISGHATLYWYQQILGQGPKLLIQFQNNGVVDDSQLPKDRFSAERLKGVDSTLKIQPAKLEDSAVYLCASSFESLAIYNEQFFGPGTRLTVL.

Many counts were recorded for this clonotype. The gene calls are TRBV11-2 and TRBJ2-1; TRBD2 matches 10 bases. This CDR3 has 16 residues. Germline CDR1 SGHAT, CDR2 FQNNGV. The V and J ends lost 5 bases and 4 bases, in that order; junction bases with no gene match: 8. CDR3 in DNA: TGTGCCAGCAGCACCAGGACTAGCGGCTATTACAATGAGCAGTTCTTC. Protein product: CASSTRTSGYYNEQFF.

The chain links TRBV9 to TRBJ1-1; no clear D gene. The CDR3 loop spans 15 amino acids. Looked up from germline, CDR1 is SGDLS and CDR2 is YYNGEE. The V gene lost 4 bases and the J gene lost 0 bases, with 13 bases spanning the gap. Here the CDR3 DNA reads TGTGCCAGCAGCCCCCAAGCATTCATGAACACTGAAGCTTTCTTT. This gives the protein CASSPQAFMNTEAFF.

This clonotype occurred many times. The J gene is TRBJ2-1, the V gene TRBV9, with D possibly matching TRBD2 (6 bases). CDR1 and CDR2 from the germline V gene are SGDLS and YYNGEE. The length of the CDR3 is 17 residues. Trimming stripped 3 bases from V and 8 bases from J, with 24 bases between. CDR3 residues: CASSARDGQSPFDEQFF. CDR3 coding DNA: TGTGCCAGCAGCGCGCGGGACGGCCAGTCTCCTTTCGATGAGCAGTTCTTC. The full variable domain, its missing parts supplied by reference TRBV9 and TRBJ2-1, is DSGVTQTPKHLITATGQRVTLRCSPRSGDLSVYWYQQSLDQGLQFLIQYYNGEERAKGNILERFSAQQFPDLHSELNLSSLELGDSALYFCASSARDGQSPFDEQFFGPGTRLTVL.

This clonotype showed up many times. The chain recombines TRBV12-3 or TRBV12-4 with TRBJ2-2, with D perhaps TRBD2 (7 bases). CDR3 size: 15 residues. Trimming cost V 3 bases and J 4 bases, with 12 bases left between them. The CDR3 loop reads CASSFRGAGTGELFF. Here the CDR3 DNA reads TGTGCCAGCAGTTTTCGGGGGGCGGGCACCGGGGAGCTGTTTTTT.

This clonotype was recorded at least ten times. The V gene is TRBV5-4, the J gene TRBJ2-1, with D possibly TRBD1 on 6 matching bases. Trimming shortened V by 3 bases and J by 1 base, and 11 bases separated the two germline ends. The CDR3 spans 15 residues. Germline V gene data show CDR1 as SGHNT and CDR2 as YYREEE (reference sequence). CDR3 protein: CASSSSGQSYNEQFF. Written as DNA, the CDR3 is TGTGCCAGCAGCTCCTCGGGACAATCCTACAATGAGCAGTTCTTC. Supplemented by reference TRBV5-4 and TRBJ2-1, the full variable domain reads ETGVTQSPTHLIKTRGQQVTLRCSSQSGHNTVSWYQQALGQGPQFIFQYYREEENGRGNFPPRFSGLQFPNYSSELNVNALELDDSALYLCASSSSGQSYNEQFFGPGTRLTVL.

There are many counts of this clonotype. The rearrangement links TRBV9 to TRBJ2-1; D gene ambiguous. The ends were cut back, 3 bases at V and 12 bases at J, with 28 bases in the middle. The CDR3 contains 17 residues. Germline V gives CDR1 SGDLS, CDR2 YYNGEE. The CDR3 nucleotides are TGTGCCAGCAGCGCGACGACGTACTACGACCCTACAATGAGGCAGTTCTTC. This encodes CASSATTYYDPTMRQFF. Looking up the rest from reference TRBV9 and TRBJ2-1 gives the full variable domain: DSGVTQTPKHLITATGQRVTLRCSPRSGDLSVYWYQQSLDQGLQFLIQYYNGEERAKGNILERFSAQQFPDLHSELNLSSLELGDSALYFCASSATTYYDPTMRQFFGPGTRLTVL.

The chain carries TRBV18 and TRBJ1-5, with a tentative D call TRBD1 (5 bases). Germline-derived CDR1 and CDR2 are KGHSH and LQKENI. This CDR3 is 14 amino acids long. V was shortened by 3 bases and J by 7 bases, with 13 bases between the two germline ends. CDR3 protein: CASSPNGAGQPQHF. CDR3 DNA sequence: TGTGCCAGCTCACCGAATGGGGCCGGCCAGCCCCAGCATTTT.

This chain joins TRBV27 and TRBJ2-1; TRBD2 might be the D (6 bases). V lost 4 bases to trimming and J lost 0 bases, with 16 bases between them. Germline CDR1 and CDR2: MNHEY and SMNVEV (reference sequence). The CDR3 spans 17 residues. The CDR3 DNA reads TGTGCCAGCAGTTCACGGAGGGGCGGCAGCTCCTACAATGAGCAGTTCTTC. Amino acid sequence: CASSSRRGGSSYNEQFF.